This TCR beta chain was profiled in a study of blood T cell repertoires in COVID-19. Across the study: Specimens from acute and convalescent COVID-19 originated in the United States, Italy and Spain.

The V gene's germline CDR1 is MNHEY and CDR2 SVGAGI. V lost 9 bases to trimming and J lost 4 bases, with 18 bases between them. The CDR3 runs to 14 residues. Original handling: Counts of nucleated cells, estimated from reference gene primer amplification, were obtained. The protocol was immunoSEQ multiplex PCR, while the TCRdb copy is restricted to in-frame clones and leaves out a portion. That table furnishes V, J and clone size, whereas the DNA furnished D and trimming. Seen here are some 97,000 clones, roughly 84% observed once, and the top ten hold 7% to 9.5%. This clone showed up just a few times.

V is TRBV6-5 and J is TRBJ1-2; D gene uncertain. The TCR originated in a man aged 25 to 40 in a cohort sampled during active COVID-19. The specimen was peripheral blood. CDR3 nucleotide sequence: TGTGCCAGGGGGTGGAGGCGGATCTTCTATGGCTACACCTTC. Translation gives CARGWRRIFYGYTF.